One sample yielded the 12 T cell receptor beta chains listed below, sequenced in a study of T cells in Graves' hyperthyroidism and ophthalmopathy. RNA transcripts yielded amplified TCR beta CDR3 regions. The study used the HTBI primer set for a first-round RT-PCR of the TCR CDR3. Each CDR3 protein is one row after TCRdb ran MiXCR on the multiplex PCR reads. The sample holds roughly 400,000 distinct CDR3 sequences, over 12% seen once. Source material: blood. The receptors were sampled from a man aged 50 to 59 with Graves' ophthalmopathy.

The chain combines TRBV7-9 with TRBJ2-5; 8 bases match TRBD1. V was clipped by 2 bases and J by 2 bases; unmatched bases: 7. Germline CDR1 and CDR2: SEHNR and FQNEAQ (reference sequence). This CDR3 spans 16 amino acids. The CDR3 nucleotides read TGTGCCAGCAGCTTATCCGGGACAGGAAAACAAGAGACCCAGTACTTC. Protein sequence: CASSLSGTGKQETQYF. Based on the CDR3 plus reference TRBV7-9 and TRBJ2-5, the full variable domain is DTGVSQNPRHKITKRGQNVTFRCDPISEHNRLYWYRQTLGQGPEFLTYFQNEAQLEKSRLLSDRFSAERPKGSFSTLEIQRTEQGDSAMYLCASSLSGTGKQETQYFGPGTRLLVL.

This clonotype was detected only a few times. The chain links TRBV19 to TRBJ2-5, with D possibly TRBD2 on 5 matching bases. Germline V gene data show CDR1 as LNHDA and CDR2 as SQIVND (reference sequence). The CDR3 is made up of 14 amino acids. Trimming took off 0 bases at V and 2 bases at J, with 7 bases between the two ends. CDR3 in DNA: TGTGCCAGTAGTATAGATCGAGGGCAAGAGACCCAGTACTTC. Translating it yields CASSIDRGQETQYF.

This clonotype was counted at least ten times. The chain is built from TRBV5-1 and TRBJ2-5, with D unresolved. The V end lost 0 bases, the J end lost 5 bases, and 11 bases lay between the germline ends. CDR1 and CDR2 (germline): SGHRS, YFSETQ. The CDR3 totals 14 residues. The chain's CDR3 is CASSLEGNRETQYF. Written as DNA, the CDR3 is TGCGCCAGCAGCTTGGAAGGTAACCGGGAGACCCAGTACTTC. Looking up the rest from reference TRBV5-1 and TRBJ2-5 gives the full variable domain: KAGVTQTPRYLIKTRGQQVTLSCSPISGHRSVSWYQQTPGQGLQFLFEYFSETQRNKGNFPGRFSGRQFSNSRSEMNVSTLELGDSALYLCASSLEGNRETQYFGPGTRLLVL.

CDR3 sequence: CASSSFNSPLHF. In nucleotides, the CDR3 is TGTGCCAGCAGTTCATTCAATTCACCCCTCCACTTT. This rearrangement joins TRBV27 to TRBJ1-6; D gene ambiguous. Germline V CDR1 and CDR2: MNHEY, SMNVEV (reference sequence). V gave up 4 bases and J gave up 7 bases, with 5 bases separating them. The CDR3 consists of 12 residues.

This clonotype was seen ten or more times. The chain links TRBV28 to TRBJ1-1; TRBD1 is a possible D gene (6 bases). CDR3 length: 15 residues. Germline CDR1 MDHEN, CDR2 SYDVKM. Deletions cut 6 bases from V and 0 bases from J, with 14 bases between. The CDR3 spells CASSKQGLLNTEAFF. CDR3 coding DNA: TGTGCCAGCAGCAAACAGGGACTTTTGAACACTGAAGCTTTCTTT.

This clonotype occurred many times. This chain's CDR3 is CASSWTGGGYGYTF. DNA of the CDR3: TGCGCCAGCAGCTGGACAGGAGGAGGCTATGGCTACACCTTC. The genes are TRBV5-1 and TRBJ1-2, with 7 bases that match TRBD1. The CDR3 runs to 14 residues. J was trimmed by 4 bases and V by 3 bases; bases with no gene match: 6. Germline lookup yields CDR1 SGHRS and CDR2 YFSETQ.

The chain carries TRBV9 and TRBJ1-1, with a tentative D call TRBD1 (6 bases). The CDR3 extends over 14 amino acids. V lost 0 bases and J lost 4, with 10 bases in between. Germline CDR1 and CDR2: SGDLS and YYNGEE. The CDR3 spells CASSVGGGGTEAFF. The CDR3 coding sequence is TGTGCCAGCAGCGTAGGCGGGGGCGGCACTGAAGCTTTCTTT.

The CDR3 here is CASSSRTVAETQYF. For the CDR3, the DNA is TGTGCCAGTAGTTCCCGGACAGTCGCAGAGACCCAGTACTTC. The chain has TRBV19 and TRBJ2-5; possible D gene TRBD1, 6 bases. Between the trimmed V and J ends, which lost 5 bases and 4 bases, there was a span of 14 bases. Germline V lookup: CDR1 LNHDA, CDR2 SQIVND (reference sequence). The CDR3 runs 14 residues. Filled out from reference TRBV19 and TRBJ2-5, the complete variable domain reads DGGITQSPKYLFRKEGQNVTLSCEQNLNHDAMYWYRQDPGQGLRLIYYSQIVNDFQKGDIAEGYSVSREKKESFPLTVTSAQKNPTAFYLCASSSRTVAETQYFGPGTRLLVL.

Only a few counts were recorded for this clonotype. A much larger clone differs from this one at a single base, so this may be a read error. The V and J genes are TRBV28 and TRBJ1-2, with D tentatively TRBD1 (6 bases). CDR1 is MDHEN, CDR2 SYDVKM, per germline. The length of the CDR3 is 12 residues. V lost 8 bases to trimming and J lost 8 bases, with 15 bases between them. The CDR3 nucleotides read TGTGCCAGCCTAGGGGGGGTACAAGGCTACACCTTC. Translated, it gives CASLGGVQGYTF.

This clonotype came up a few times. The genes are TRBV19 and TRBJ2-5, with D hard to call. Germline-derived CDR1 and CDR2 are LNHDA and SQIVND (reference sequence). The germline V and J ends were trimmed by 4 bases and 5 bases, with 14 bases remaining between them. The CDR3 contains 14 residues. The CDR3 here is CASSTSTKAETQYF. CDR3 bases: TGTGCCAGTAGTACCTCCACTAAGGCGGAGACCCAGTACTTC. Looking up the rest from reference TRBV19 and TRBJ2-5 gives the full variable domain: DGGITQSPKYLFRKEGQNVTLSCEQNLNHDAMYWYRQDPGQGLRLIYYSQIVNDFQKGDIAEGYSVSREKKESFPLTVTSAQKNPTAFYLCASSTSTKAETQYFGPGTRLLVL.

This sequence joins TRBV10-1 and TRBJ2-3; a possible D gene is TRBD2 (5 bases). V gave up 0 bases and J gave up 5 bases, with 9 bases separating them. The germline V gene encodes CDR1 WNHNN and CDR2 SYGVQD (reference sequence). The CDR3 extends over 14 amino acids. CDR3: CASSESGAQDTQYF. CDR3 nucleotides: TGCGCCAGCAGTGAGTCGGGAGCCCAAGATACGCAGTATTTT.

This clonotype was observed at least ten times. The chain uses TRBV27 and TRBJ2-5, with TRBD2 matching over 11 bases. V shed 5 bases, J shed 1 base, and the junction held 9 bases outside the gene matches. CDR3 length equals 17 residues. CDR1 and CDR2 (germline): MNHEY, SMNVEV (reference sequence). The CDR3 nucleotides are TGTGCCAGCAGTCTGGGAATAGGGACTAGCGGCCAAGAGACCCAGTACTTC. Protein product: CASSLGIGTSGQETQYF.